This passage covers 16 T cell receptor beta chains from one sample sequenced in a study of metastatic and nonmetastatic thyroid tumors. Not a single patient had been given any form of treatment at any point before undergoing thyroid surgery. MiXCR reprocessed the PCR reads for TCRdb. The table includes some 20,000 clones, 22% detected once. Source material: tumor tissue. The receptors here all came from a female donor with papillary thyroid cancer or a benign thyroid nodule (not recorded which). Some clones in this sample may be carry-over from other donors' samples.

This clone was counted only a few times. The V and J genes are TRBV20-1 and TRBJ2-1; tentatively, D is TRBD1 (5 bases). The CDR3 length is 14 residues. CDR1 and CDR2 from the germline V gene are DFQATT and SNEGSKA (reference sequence). Trimming left V 6 bases short and J 7 bases short, with 19 bases between. The CDR3 protein is CSAQGVSGSNEQFF. DNA of the CDR3: TGCAGTGCGCAAGGGGTCTCGGGCTCTAATGAGCAGTTCTTC.

The chain is built from TRBV6-1 and TRBJ2-7; the match to TRBD2 covers 7 bases. The CDR3 runs 14 residues. The junction had 11 bases not matched to a gene; V was cut back by 4 bases and J by 8 bases. Per the germline V gene, CDR1 is MNHNS and CDR2 is SASEGT. The DNA of the CDR3 is TGTGCCAGCAGTGCGGGCCCCGCGGGGGTCAAGCAGTACTTC. Protein sequence: CASSAGPAGVKQYF.

This clone has ten or more counts. The chain joins TRBV11-3 to TRBJ1-1; 8 nucleotides agree with TRBD1. CDR3 length equals 14 residues. CDR1 and CDR2 from the germline V gene are SGHNT and YENEEA. Trimming cost V 4 bases and J 4 bases; bases outside gene matches: 5. The DNA for the CDR3 is TGTGCCAGCAGCTGGACGACAGGGGCCACTGAAGCTTTCTTT. Amino acids: CASSWTTGATEAFF.

By its share, this clone is medium-sized. The V and J genes are TRBV2 and TRBJ2-1, with D tentatively TRBD1 or TRBD2 (5 bases each). V dropped 6 bases and J dropped 12 bases, with 18 bases sitting between them. The CDR3 sequence is 13 residues long. The germline V gene has CDR1 SNHLY and CDR2 FYNNEI. The CDR3 region is CASSGIRDGGQFF. The CDR3 DNA sequence: TGTGCCAGCAGCGGCATCCGGGACGGCGGGCAGTTCTTC.

In this sample, this clone turned up a few times. The rearrangement joins TRBV9 to TRBJ1-3; TRBD1 matches at 7 bases. The V gene end was trimmed by 3 bases and the J gene end by 0 bases; junction bases not matched to a gene: 9. The CDR3 covers 17 residues. Germline V gene lookup returns CDR1 SGDLS and CDR2 YYNGEE. The CDR3 sequence: CASSARPGGVSGNTIYF. The CDR3 bases are TGTGCCAGCAGCGCACGACCAGGGGGAGTCTCTGGAAACACCATATATTTT.

This clone appeared a few times. The junction and the germline gene differ at one end; a read error may be behind it. The chain uses TRBV19 and TRBJ2-7; 9 bases map to TRBD2. Germline V CDR1 and CDR2: LNHDA, SQIVND (reference sequence). The CDR3 is made up of 15 amino acids. The CDR3 sequence: CASSAQAGGSYQQYF. DNA of the CDR3: TGTGCCAGTAGTGCACAAGCGGGAGGTTCCTACCAGCAGTACTTC.

This rearrangement joins TRBV20-1 to TRBJ2-7, with TRBD2 identical over 7 bases. V lost 5 bases and J lost 2; bases outside the gene matches: 6. The CDR3 sequence is 13 residues long. CDR1 DFQATT and CDR2 SNEGSKA come from the germline V gene (reference sequence). The CDR3 loop reads CSAAPGLTYEQYF. The DNA of the CDR3 is TGCAGTGCTGCCCCGGGACTAACCTACGAGCAGTACTTC.

This clone occurred once. The genes are TRBV20-1 and TRBJ2-2, with D tentatively TRBD1 (6 bases). Germline V gene lookup returns CDR1 DFQATT and CDR2 SNEGSKA (reference sequence). The V end lost 6 bases, the J end lost 6 bases, and 11 bases lay between the germline ends. The CDR3 consists of 12 residues. CDR3 amino acids: CSASWGPGELFF. CDR3 nucleotides: TGCAGTGCGAGTTGGGGGCCCGGGGAGCTGTTTTTT.

This clone has more than one count but fewer than ten. The chain combines TRBV6-4 with TRBJ2-1; the D gene is possibly TRBD1 (5 bases). The CDR3 length is 14 residues. The germline gives CDR1 MRHNA, CDR2 SNTAGT. V was cut by 0 bases and J by 8 bases, with 11 bases left in between. CDR3 amino acids: CASSDSKGVDEQFF. In DNA, the CDR3 is TGTGCCAGCAGTGACTCGAAAGGGGTCGATGAGCAGTTCTTC.

The chain combines TRBV7-3 with TRBJ1-5, with TRBD1 as a possible D gene (6 bases). The CDR3 totals 17 residues. Germline values: CDR1 SGHTA, CDR2 FQGTGA. Between the trimmed V and J ends, which lost 5 bases and 0 bases, there was a span of 17 bases. As DNA, the CDR3 is TGTGCCAGCAGCCGCAACCGGGACACCCATAGCAATCAGCCCCAGCATTTT. It yields the protein CASSRNRDTHSNQPQHF.

This clone was detected only a few times. This rearrangement joins TRBV6-1 to TRBJ2-7; TRBD2 is a possible D gene (5 bases). The germline V and J ends were trimmed by 5 bases and 3 bases, with 14 bases remaining between them. CDR1 is MNHNS and CDR2 is SASEGT in the germline V gene. This CDR3 region has 14 residues. The CDR3 protein is CASSSGELRYEQYF. Here the CDR3 DNA reads TGTGCCAGCAGTAGCGGTGAACTCCGCTACGAGCAGTACTTC.

V usage is TRBV10-2 and J usage is TRBJ2-7; D remains unclear. CDR3 length equals 10 residues. V was pared by 7 bases and J by 5 bases, with 6 bases between. Germline lookup yields CDR1 WSHSY and CDR2 SAAADI. CDR3 DNA sequence: TGCGCCAGCAATAATGACGAGCAGTACTTC. It translates to CASNNDEQYF.

This chain connects TRBV20-1 to TRBJ2-1; a weak D match, TRBD2 (6 bases). CDR3 length: 13 amino acids. V was shortened by 6 bases and J by 1 base, with 10 bases between the two germline ends. Per the germline V gene, CDR1 is DFQATT and CDR2 is SNEGSKA (reference sequence). The CDR3 sequence is CSAGGRSYNEQFF. CDR3 bases: TGCAGTGCGGGGGGTCGATCCTACAATGAGCAGTTCTTC.

This clone was seen only a few times. The chain has TRBV20-1 and TRBJ2-7; possible D gene TRBD1, 7 bases. V gave up 3 bases and J gave up 3 bases, with 15 bases separating them. The CDR3 extends over 14 amino acids. Germline loops: CDR1 DFQATT, CDR2 SNEGSKA (reference sequence). CDR3 residues: CSARKGGGVYEQYF. In nucleotides, the CDR3 is TGCAGTGCTAGGAAAGGGGGCGGGGTCTACGAGCAGTACTTC.

J is TRBJ2-7 and V is TRBV20-1; 14 bases fit TRBD2. There are 15 residues in the CDR3. V lost 6 bases, J lost 3 bases, and 7 bases stayed unmatched. Germline assignment: CDR1 DFQATT and CDR2 SNEGSKA (reference sequence). This chain's CDR3 is CSARSGTSGSYEQYF. The DNA of the CDR3 is TGCAGTGCCAGATCCGGGACTAGCGGGAGCTACGAGCAGTACTTC.

Only a few counts were recorded for this clone. This chain connects TRBV6-1 to TRBJ2-7, with D tentatively TRBD1 (5 bases). V was shortened by 5 bases and J by 7 bases, with 18 bases between the two germline ends. CDR1 and CDR2 (germline): MNHNS, SASEGT. This CDR3 contains 14 residues. Here the CDR3 reads CASSTKTGQEEQYF. The CDR3 DNA is TGTGCCAGCAGTACCAAAACAGGTCAGGAAGAGCAGTACTTC.